Presented here are 27 T cell receptor beta chains from one specimen sequenced in a study of T cells in Graves' hyperthyroidism and ophthalmopathy. Authors of the study amplified TCR beta CDR3 regions from RNA transcripts. The HTBI primer set served for first-round RT-PCR of the TCR CDR3. From the multiplex PCR reads, TCRdb called clonotypes with MiXCR, one entry per CDR3 protein. Seen here are under 400,000 distinct CDR3 sequences, 20% to 25% observed once, and the top ten hold 73%. The sequencing input was blood. Source of these receptors: a man aged 50 to 60 with Graves' hyperthyroidism.

The chain combines TRBV11-1 with TRBJ2-5; unclear D gene. Trimming cost V 3 bases and J 4 bases, with 9 bases left between them. Germline-derived CDR1 and CDR2 are SGHAT and FQDESV (reference sequence). The CDR3 contains 13 residues. The CDR3, as DNA: TGTGCCAGCAGCTTCTGGGGATCAGAGACCCAGTACTTC. As protein: CASSFWGSETQYF.

A few counts support this clonotype. The chain is built from TRBV4-2 and TRBJ2-7; D might be TRBD1 or TRBD2, each matching 6 bases. CDR3 length: 16 residues. V lost 5 bases, J lost 3 bases, and 20 bases lay in between. Looked up from germline, CDR1 is LGHNA and CDR2 is YNFKEQ. The CDR3 DNA is TGTGCCAGCAGCAAGACTAGGGGGGAAGGGGTCTACGAGCAGTACTTC. Encoded protein: CASSKTRGEGVYEQYF.

This clonotype was counted only a few times. The V gene is TRBV12-3 or TRBV12-4, the J gene TRBJ1-1; D call uncertain. V shed 1 base and J shed 4 bases, with 10 bases lying between them. The CDR3 is 14 amino acids. In DNA form, the CDR3 reads TGTGCCAGCAGTTTAGATTCCAGAAGCACTGAAGCTTTCTTT. It specifies CASSLDSRSTEAFF.

The chain couples TRBV6-1 to TRBJ1-1; D unresolved. Trimming took off 5 bases at V and 1 base at J, with 11 bases between the two ends. The CDR3 is 14 residues long. Germline CDR1 is MNHNS and CDR2 is SASEGT. The CDR3 coding sequence is TGTGCCAGCAGTCCCTCCGGAGGGAACACTGAAGCTTTCTTT. Protein product: CASSPSGGNTEAFF.

The chain links TRBV7-6 to TRBJ2-1; D gene ambiguous. Germline CDR1 reads SGHVS; CDR2 reads FNYEAQ. V dropped 4 bases and J dropped 7 bases, with 20 bases sitting between them. CDR3 size: 16 residues. The CDR3 DNA reads TGTGCCAGCAGCTCCGGTATGACCCCGATAAGTAATGAGCAGTTCTTC. Its translation: CASSSGMTPISNEQFF.

V gene TRBV19 combines with J gene TRBJ1-2; TRBD1 agrees at 10 bases. V shed 6 bases, J shed 7 bases, and the junction held 11 bases outside the gene matches. The CDR3 loop spans 15 amino acids. In germline, CDR1 is LNHDA, CDR2 SQIVND (reference sequence). The DNA for the CDR3 is TGTGCCAGTAGACATGAGACAGGGGGCGCCGGTGGCTACACCTTC. The encoded protein is CASRHETGGAGGYTF.

This rearrangement joins TRBV18 to TRBJ1-4; possible D gene TRBD1, 5 bases. There are 12 residues in the CDR3. The V and J ends lost 4 bases and 6 bases respectively, with 6 bases between them. Germline V lookup: CDR1 KGHSH, CDR2 LQKENI. CDR3 DNA sequence: TGTGCCAGCTCACGGGACGATGAAAAACTGTTTTTT. It encodes CASSRDDEKLFF. The full variable domain, completed using reference TRBV18 and TRBJ1-4, is NAGVMQNPRHLVRRRGQEARLRCSPMKGHSHVYWYRQLPEEGLKFMVYLQKENIIDESGMPKERFSAEFPKEGPSILRIQQVVRGDSAAYFCASSRDDEKLFFGSGTQLSVL.

This clonotype was picked up many times. V gene TRBV24-1 combines with J gene TRBJ2-3; D may be TRBD1 (5 bases). CDR1 KGHDR and CDR2 SFDVKD come from the germline V gene. With 3 bases removed from V and 6 bases from J, the gap between germline ends came to 18 bases. The CDR3 length is 16 residues. The CDR3 DNA reads TGTGCCACCAGTGATCCGACAGTGCCCCCCGGGGATACGCAGTATTTT. Its protein is CATSDPTVPPGDTQYF.

The chain couples TRBV29-1 to TRBJ1-1; D gene ambiguous. Germline CDR1 and CDR2: SQVTM and ANQGSEA. Deletions cut 4 bases from V and 0 bases from J, with 9 bases between. The CDR3 runs to 13 residues. The CDR3 sequence is CSVARQLNTEAFF. The CDR3 bases are TGCAGCGTTGCTAGGCAGCTGAACACTGAAGCTTTCTTT.

This clonotype was counted a few times. V usage is TRBV6-1 and J usage is TRBJ2-7; D uncertain. Between the trimmed V and J ends, which lost 4 bases and 5 bases, there was a span of 6 bases. CDR3 length: 11 amino acids. Per the germline V gene, CDR1 is MNHNS and CDR2 is SASEGT. The CDR3: CASSALHEQYF. In DNA, the CDR3 is TGTGCCAGCAGTGCCCTTCACGAGCAGTACTTC.

This clonotype appeared many times. J is TRBJ1-1 and V is TRBV29-1; TRBD1 matches at 7 bases. V was pared by 5 bases and J by 2 bases, with 5 bases of the junction left unmatched. Germline V CDR1 and CDR2: SQVTM, ANQGSEA. The CDR3 has 13 residues. The CDR3 region is CSVRTGANTEAFF. The CDR3 DNA sequence: TGCAGCGTTCGAACAGGGGCAAACACTGAAGCTTTCTTT.

The J gene is TRBJ1-4, the V gene TRBV19; 8 bases line up with TRBD1. Trimming took 3 bases from V and 8 from J; bases not matched to a gene: 2. Per the germline V gene, CDR1 is LNHDA and CDR2 is SQIVND (reference sequence). The CDR3 is 13 residues long. The CDR3 DNA sequence: TGTGCCAGTAGTATTGCAGGGGGCGAAAAACTGTTTTTT. It is translated as CASSIAGGEKLFF.

The V gene is TRBV2, the J gene TRBJ2-5, with 12 bases lining up with TRBD2. J lost 5 bases, V lost 3 bases, and 16 bases had no gene match. Germline values: CDR1 SNHLY, CDR2 FYNNEI. There are 19 residues in the CDR3. In DNA form, the CDR3 reads TGTGCCAGCAGTGATTACGGCCTAGCGGGAGGGCCATCTGAGGAGACCCAGTACTTC. Amino acid sequence: CASSDYGLAGGPSEETQYF.

The chain has TRBV20-1 and TRBJ2-1; D gene unclear. Trimming removed 3 bases at V and 4 bases at J, with 16 bases between. The CDR3 extends over 15 amino acids. Per the germline V gene, CDR1 is DFQATT and CDR2 is SNEGSKA (reference sequence). CDR3 nucleotide sequence: TGCAGTGCTAGTCAGCCGGACCAAGGGTACAATGAGCAGTTCTTC. Translation: CSASQPDQGYNEQFF.

This clonotype has more than one count but fewer than ten. The rearrangement joins TRBV5-1 to TRBJ2-1, with a possible D match to TRBD2 (5 bases). The CDR3 length is 11 residues. Trimming took off 6 bases at V and 10 bases at J, with 11 bases between the two ends. Germline-derived CDR1 and CDR2 are SGHRS and YFSETQ. The CDR3 nucleotides read TGCGCCAGCAACCCCCGAGGGGAGCAGTTCTTC. Translating gives CASNPRGEQFF.

This chain connects TRBV18 to TRBJ1-1, with 8 positions matching TRBD1. The germline V gene encodes CDR1 KGHSH and CDR2 LQKENI. This CDR3 is built from 18 residues. Trimming cost V 1 base and J 3 bases; bases outside gene matches: 13. The CDR3 loop reads CASSPRRTGRGGDTEAFF. CDR3 in DNA: TGTGCCAGCTCACCACGGAGGACAGGGCGAGGTGGGGACACTGAAGCTTTCTTT.

This clonotype was counted at least ten times. The rearrangement links TRBV12-3 or TRBV12-4 to TRBJ2-1; no reliable D call. This CDR3 region has 12 residues. V lost 5 bases and J 3 bases, leaving 5 bases between the germline ends. The CDR3, as DNA: TGTGCCAGCAGTCTCCTCTACAATGAGCAGTTCTTC. This sequence encodes CASSLLYNEQFF.

This clonotype has a single count. CDR3 sequence: CASSSWTPEDTQYF. CDR3 bases: TGTGCCAGCAGCTCTTGGACCCCAGAAGATACGCAGTATTTT. The rearrangement joins TRBV11-2 to TRBJ2-3; D is ambiguous. CDR3 length: 14 residues. The V gene's germline CDR1 is SGHAT and CDR2 FQNNGV. Trimming took off 4 bases at V and 5 bases at J, with 13 bases between the two ends.

This clonotype was detected a few times. V is TRBV20-1 and J is TRBJ2-5; D not resolved. This CDR3 spans 13 amino acids. Germline assignment: CDR1 DFQATT and CDR2 SNEGSKA (reference sequence). Trimming left V 3 bases short and J 5 bases short, with 13 bases between. The CDR3 sequence is CSASLTVGETQYF. In DNA form, the CDR3 reads TGCAGTGCTAGCCTGACGGTGGGGGAGACCCAGTACTTC.

This chain connects TRBV6-2 or TRBV6-3 to TRBJ2-7; TRBD1 is a possible D gene (7 bases). Germline CDR1 MNHEY, CDR2 SVGEGT. This CDR3 spans 17 amino acids. Trimming pared 4 bases from V and 5 bases from J, leaving 24 bases between. The CDR3 reads CASSSTFGGGIGNEQYF. The CDR3 bases are TGTGCCAGCAGTTCGACCTTCGGAGGGGGCATAGGTAACGAGCAGTACTTC.

The chain uses TRBV6-1 and TRBJ2-7; 10 bases match TRBD1. With V trimmed by 4 bases and J by 3 bases, 6 bases remained unmatched. Germline V gene lookup returns CDR1 MNHNS and CDR2 SASEGT. This CDR3 comprises 15 residues. The chain's CDR3 is CASSGSGTGVYEQYF. The CDR3 coding sequence is TGTGCCAGCAGTGGATCCGGGACAGGGGTCTACGAGCAGTACTTC.

Regarding this clonotype: This clone may be a read error of a much larger clone one base away. V usage is TRBV6-2 or TRBV6-3 and J usage is TRBJ1-6; D is perhaps TRBD1 (5 bases). The CDR3 has 12 residues. Germline lookup yields CDR1 MNHEY and CDR2 SVGEGT. V dropped 2 bases and J dropped 15 bases, with 11 bases sitting between them. In DNA, the CDR3 is TGTGCCAGCAGTTACCTGGGGGGACTCCTCCACTTT. This codes for CASSYLGGLLHF.

This clonotype was detected a few times. This chain uses TRBV7-2 with TRBJ1-1, with TRBD1 identical over 9 bases. The CDR3 contains 15 residues. Trimming removed 5 bases from V and 5 bases from J; junction bases left unmatched: 9. CDR1 is SGHTA, CDR2 FQGNSA, per germline. The CDR3 DNA is TGTGCCAGCAGCACACAGGGGGCGGGGGGAACTGAAGCTTTCTTT. Its protein product is CASSTQGAGGTEAFF.

A few counts support this clonotype. The V gene is TRBV27, the J gene TRBJ2-7, with 7 bases aligning to TRBD1. This CDR3 is built from 13 residues. CDR1 and CDR2 from the germline V gene are MNHEY and SMNVEV (reference sequence). The trim removed 2 bases at V and 6 bases at J, leaving 4 bases unmatched. The CDR3 DNA follows: TGTGCCAGCAGTTTAGAGGGGGCGGGCGAGCAGTACTTC. This translates into CASSLEGAGEQYF.

This sequence joins TRBV3-1 and TRBJ2-6; D is unclear. The CDR3 runs to 16 residues. Germline assignment: CDR1 LGHDT and CDR2 YNNKEL (reference sequence). V was clipped by 0 bases and J by 3 bases, with 9 bases between them. The CDR3 sequence: CASSQDLRVGANVLTF. The CDR3 DNA is TGTGCCAGCAGCCAAGATCTTAGGGTTGGGGCCAACGTCCTGACTTTC. The complete variable domain, with remaining parts taken from reference TRBV3-1 and TRBJ2-6, reads DTAVSQTPKYLVTQMGNDKSIKCEQNLGHDTMYWYKQDSKKFLKIMFSYNNKELIINETVPNRFSPKSPDKAHLNLHINSLELGDSAVYFCASSQDLRVGANVLTFGAGSRLTVL.

The gene calls are TRBV6-1 and TRBJ2-1; D might be TRBD1 (7 bases). Germline CDR1 and CDR2: MNHNS and SASEGT. The CDR3 spans 13 residues. The V gene lost 1 base and the J gene lost 9 bases, with 10 bases spanning the gap. The CDR3 loop is CASSEVQGGEQFF. CDR3 sequence (DNA): TGTGCCAGCAGTGAAGTTCAGGGGGGTGAGCAGTTCTTC.

The rearrangement uses TRBV12-3 or TRBV12-4 and TRBJ2-5; 9 positions agree with TRBD1. CDR3 length equals 15 residues. V gave up 2 bases and J gave up 5 bases; unmatched junction bases: 6. The CDR3 DNA follows: TGTGCCAGCAGTTTACTACAGGGGGCGCGGGAGACCCAGTACTTC. This sequence encodes CASSLLQGARETQYF.